This T cell receptor beta chain is drawn from a study of blood T cell repertoires in COVID-19. Study-wide background: Sources were T cells, B-cell-depleted T cells, or PBMCs; the material itself was cDNA or gDNA.

This CDR3 spans 18 amino acids. This clone was recorded only once. Clones were sequenced by immunoSEQ multiplex PCR, and TCRdb holds only the in-frame ones, with some missing. Here the sample spans approximately 280,000 clones, about 82% being singletons. Input material: peripheral blood. J is TRBJ2-1 and V is TRBV1; the table's D call, TRBD1, has no DNA check behind it. TRBV1 is a pseudogene. This sequence was found in a man aged 50-59 years with active or convalescent COVID-19. The CDR3 DNA sequence: TGCACCAGCAGCCAAGATCCCCGACAGGGGAGCTCCTACAATGAGCAGTTCTTC. It is translated as CTSSQDPRQGSSYNEQFF.